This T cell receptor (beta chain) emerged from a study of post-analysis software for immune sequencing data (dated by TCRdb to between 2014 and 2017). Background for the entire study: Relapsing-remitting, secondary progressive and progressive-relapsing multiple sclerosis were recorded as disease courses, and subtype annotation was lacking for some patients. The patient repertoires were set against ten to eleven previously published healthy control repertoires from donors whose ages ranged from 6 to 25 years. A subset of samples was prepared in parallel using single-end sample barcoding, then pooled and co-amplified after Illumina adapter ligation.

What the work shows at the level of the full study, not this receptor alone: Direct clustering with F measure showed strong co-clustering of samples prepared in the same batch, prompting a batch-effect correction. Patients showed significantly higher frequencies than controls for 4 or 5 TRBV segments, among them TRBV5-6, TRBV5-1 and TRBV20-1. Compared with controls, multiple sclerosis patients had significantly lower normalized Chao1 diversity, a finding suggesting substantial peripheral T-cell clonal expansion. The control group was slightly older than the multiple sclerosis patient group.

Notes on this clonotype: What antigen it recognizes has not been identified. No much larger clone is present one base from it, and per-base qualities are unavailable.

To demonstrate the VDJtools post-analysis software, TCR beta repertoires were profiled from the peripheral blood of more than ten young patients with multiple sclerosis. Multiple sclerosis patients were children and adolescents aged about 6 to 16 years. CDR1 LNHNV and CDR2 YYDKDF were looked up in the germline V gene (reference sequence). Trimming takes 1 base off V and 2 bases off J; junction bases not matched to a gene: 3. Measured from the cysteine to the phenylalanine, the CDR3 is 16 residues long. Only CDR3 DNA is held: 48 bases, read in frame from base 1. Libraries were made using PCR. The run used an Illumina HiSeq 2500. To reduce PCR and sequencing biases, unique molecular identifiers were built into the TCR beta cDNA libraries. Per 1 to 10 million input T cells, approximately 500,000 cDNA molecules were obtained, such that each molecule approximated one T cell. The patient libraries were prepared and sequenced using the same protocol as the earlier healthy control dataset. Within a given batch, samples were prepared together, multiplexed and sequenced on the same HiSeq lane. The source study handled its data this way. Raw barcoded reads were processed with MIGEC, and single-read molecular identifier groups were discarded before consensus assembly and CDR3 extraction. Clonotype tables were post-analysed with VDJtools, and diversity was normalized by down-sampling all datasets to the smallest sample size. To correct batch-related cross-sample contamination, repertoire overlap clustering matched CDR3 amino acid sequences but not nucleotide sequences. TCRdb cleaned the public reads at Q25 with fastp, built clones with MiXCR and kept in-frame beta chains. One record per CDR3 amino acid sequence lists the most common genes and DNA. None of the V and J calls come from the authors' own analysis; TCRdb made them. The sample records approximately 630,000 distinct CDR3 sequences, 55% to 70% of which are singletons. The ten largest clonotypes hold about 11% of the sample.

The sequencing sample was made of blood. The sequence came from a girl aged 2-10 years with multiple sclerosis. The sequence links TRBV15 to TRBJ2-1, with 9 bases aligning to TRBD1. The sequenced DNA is TGTGCCACCAGCAGAGCGGGGGACAGGGCCTACAATGAGCAGTTCTTC. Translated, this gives CATSRAGDRAYNEQFF. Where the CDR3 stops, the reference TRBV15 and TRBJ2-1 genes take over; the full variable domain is DAMVIQNPRYQVTQFGKPVTLSCSQTLNHNVMYWYQQKSSQAPKLLFHYYDKDFNNEADTPDNFQSRRPNTSFCFLDIRSPGLGDTAMYLCATSRAGDRAYNEQFFGPGTRLTVL.